This TCR beta chain was captured in a study of blood T cell repertoires in COVID-19. Germline CDR1 is MDHEN and CDR2 is SYDVKM. Trimming left V 4 bases short and J 2 bases short, with 15 bases between. This CDR3 region has 15 residues. Only in-frame clones appear in the TCRdb table, and some are missing; sequencing was by immunoSEQ multiplex PCR. The data hold 350,000 to 450,000 clones, with 80% to 90% observed a single time. Two negative PCRs, clearance, or symptom resolution were required of recovered Cohort 3 donors. Sequencing used PBMCs or T cells enriched from blood (not recorded which). V is TRBV28 and J is TRBJ2-7; no clear D gene. This TCR came from a man aged 25 to 40 who had recovered from COVID-19. DNA of the CDR3: TGTGCCAGCAGTTCACGATCCTTGGGCCCCTACGAGCAGTACTTC. It translates to CASSSRSLGPYEQYF.